The sequence of this T cell receptor beta chain was determined in a study of identical twins. J was trimmed by 4 bases and V by 10 bases; bases with no gene match: 8. The germline gives CDR1 ENHRY, CDR2 SYGVKD. This CDR3 region has 13 residues. A universal primer site was incorporated via template switching, and the cDNA contained unique molecular identifiers. Each CDR3 protein is one row after TCRdb ran MiXCR on the 5' RACE reads. The sample lists 700,000 or so distinct CDR3 sequences; around 20% were seen once. This clonotype was counted between two and nine times. This sample also belongs to another study, concerning T cells expressing NK-cell markers. That study adds: For several experiments, T cell sorting was restricted to the alpha-beta TCR population by means of an anti-gamma-delta TCR antibody. NKG2C+ dominant clonotypes from several donors made up about 1.0-8% of CD8+ T cells. HCMV specificity of the expanded NKG2C+ T cell clones was not established.

The V and J genes are TRBV10-3 and TRBJ2-7; 9 bases line up with TRBD2. The sequenced material came from PBMCs. The sequence was collected from a woman aged 18-35 years in good health. The CDR3 DNA reads TGTGCCACTAGCGGGACTAGAGATTACGAGCAGTACTTC. It encodes CATSGTRDYEQYF.